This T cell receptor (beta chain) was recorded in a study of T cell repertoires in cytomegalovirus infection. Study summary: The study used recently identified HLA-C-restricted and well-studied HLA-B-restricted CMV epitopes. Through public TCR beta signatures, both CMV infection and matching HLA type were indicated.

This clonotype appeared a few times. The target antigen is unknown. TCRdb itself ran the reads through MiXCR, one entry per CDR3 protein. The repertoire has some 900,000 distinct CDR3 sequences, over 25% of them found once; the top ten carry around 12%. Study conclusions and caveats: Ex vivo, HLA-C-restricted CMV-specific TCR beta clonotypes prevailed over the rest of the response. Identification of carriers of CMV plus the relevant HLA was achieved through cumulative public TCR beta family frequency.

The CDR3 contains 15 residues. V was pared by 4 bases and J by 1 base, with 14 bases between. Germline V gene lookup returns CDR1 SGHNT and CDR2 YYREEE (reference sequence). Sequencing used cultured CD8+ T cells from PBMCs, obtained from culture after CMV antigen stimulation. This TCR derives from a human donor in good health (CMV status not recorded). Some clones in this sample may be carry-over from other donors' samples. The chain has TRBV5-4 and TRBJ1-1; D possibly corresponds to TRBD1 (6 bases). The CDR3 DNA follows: TGTGCCAGCAGCCCACCGGGACACGCGAACACTGAAGCTTTCTTT. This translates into CASSPPGHANTEAFF.